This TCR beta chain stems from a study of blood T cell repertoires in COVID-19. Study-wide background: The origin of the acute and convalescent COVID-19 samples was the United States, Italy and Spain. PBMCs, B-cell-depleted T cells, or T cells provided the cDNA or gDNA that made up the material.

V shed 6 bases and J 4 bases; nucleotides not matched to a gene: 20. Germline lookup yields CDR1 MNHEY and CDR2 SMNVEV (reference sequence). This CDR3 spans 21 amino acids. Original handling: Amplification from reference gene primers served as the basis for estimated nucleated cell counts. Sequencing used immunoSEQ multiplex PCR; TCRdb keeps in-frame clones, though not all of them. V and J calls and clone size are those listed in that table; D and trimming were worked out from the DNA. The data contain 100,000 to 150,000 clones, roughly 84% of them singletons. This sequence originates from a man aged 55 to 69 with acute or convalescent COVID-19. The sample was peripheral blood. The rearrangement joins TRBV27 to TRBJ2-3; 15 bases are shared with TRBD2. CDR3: CASSRWGLAGGHPRGADTQYF. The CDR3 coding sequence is TGTGCCAGCAGCCGATGGGGACTAGCGGGGGGCCATCCCAGAGGGGCAGATACGCAGTATTTT.